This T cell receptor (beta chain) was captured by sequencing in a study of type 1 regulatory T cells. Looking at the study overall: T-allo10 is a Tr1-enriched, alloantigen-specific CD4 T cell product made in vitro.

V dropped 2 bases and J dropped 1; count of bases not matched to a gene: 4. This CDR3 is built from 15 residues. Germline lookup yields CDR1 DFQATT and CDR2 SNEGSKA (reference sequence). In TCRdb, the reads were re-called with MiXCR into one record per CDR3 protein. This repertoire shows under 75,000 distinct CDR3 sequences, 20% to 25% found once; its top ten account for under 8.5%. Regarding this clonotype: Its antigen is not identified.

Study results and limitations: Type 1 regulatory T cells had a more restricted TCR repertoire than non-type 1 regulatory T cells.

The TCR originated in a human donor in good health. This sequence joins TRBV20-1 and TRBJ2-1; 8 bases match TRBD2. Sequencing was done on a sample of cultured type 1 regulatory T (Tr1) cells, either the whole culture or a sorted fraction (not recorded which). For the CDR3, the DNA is TGCAGTGCTAGATTAGCGGGAAGGTCCTACAATGAGCAGTTCTTC. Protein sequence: CSARLAGRSYNEQFF.